These 5 T cell receptor beta chains were sequenced from one sample in a study of blood T cell repertoires in COVID-19. Clones were read by immunoSEQ multiplex PCR, and TCRdb kept only the in-frame ones, dropping some. Among a few hundred thousand clones listed, 86% were seen once. Sequenced sample: peripheral blood. These receptor sequences come from a woman in her 30s with active or convalescent COVID-19.

This chain links TRBV30 with TRBJ2-7; TRBD1 agrees at 7 bases. The CDR3 length is 11 residues. Trimming took 5 bases from V and 5 from J; bases not matched to a gene: 3. CDR1 and CDR2 from the germline V gene are GTSNPN and SVGIG (reference sequence). This CDR3 reads CAWDRVHEQYF. As DNA, the CDR3 is TGTGCCTGGGACAGGGTCCACGAGCAGTACTTC.

In nucleotides, the CDR3 is TGCGCCAGCAGCCAAGAGGCACAGGGGGGCTCCTATGGCTACACCTTC. Its translation is CASSQEAQGGSYGYTF. The chain recombines TRBV4-3 with TRBJ1-2; 8 nucleotides match TRBD1. V lost 0 bases, J lost 4 bases, and 7 bases stayed unmatched. The germline gives CDR1 LGHNA, CDR2 YSLEER. The CDR3 extends over 16 amino acids.

The V gene is TRBV6-5, the J gene TRBJ1-4, with a possible D match to TRBD1 (6 bases). The CDR3 has 14 residues. CDR1 is MNHEY and CDR2 is SVGAGI in the germline V gene. Trimming took 5 bases from V and 8 from J, leaving 15 bases between them. DNA of the CDR3: TGTGCCAGCAGTAGGGGGACACCAGGGGAAAAACTGTTTTTT. Translating gives CASSRGTPGEKLFF.

This clone has just one count. The genes are TRBV30 and TRBJ1-1; perhaps TRBD1 as D (5 bases). The length of the CDR3 is 12 residues. Trimming took 0 bases from V and 7 from J, leaving 9 bases between them. The germline V gene has CDR1 GTSNPN and CDR2 SVGIG (reference sequence). In nucleotides, the CDR3 is TGTGCCTGGAGTGTGGGTAGGGGTGAAGCTTTCTTT. It encodes CAWSVGRGEAFF.

The chain has TRBV30 and TRBJ2-3, with TRBD2 identical over 8 bases. Losses at the gene ends were 5 bases for V and 2 bases for J; bases not matched to a gene: 6. The CDR3 consists of 14 residues. CDR1 is GTSNPN, CDR2 SVGIG, per germline (reference sequence). The CDR3 region is CAWATSGPTDTQYF. The CDR3 DNA sequence: TGTGCCTGGGCCACTAGCGGACCCACAGATACGCAGTATTTT.